These 3 T cell receptor beta chains share one sample of origin, sequenced in a study of relationships among human T cell subsets. The CD8+ T cells came from negative anti-CD4 multisort bead selection followed by positive anti-CD8 selection. The T cell receptor alpha and beta CDR3 regions were amplified from mRNA by semiquantitative ARM-PCR. ARM-PCR used tagged nested gene-specific primers, then communal superprimers for exponential amplification. TCRdb reanalysed the multiplex PCR reads using MiXCR and keeps one entry per CDR3 protein. Counted here are about 5,500 distinct CDR3 sequences, 50% to 65% occurring once; the ten biggest clones make up 45% to 60%. The sample comprised CD8+ T cells sorted from blood. Every receptor here comes from a man in his forties or fifties in good health.

The CDR3 protein is CASLGGNEQFF. In DNA form, the CDR3 reads TGTGCCAGCCTCGGGGGGAATGAGCAGTTCTTC. The V gene is TRBV11-2, the J gene TRBJ2-1; 7 bases map to TRBD2. V lost 8 bases and J lost 7; bases outside the gene matches: 2. The CDR3 contains 11 residues. The germline CDR1 and CDR2 sequences are SGHAT and FQNNGV.

The chain is built from TRBV29-1 and TRBJ2-1, with 7 bases fitting TRBD2. V shed 3 bases and J 3 bases; nucleotides not matched to a gene: 5. Germline CDR1 is SQVTM and CDR2 is ANQGSEA. The CDR3 contains 14 residues. As DNA, the CDR3 is TGCAGCGTTGAGGGGGGGATTGGCTACAATGAGCAGTTCTTC. This gives the protein CSVEGGIGYNEQFF.

This clonotype was observed a handful of times. The chain recombines TRBV13 with TRBJ1-2; D is uncertain. V was trimmed by 0 bases and J by 5 bases, leaving 16 bases between them. CDR3 length: 16 residues. The germline V gene has CDR1 PRHDT and CDR2 FYEKMQ (reference sequence). This CDR3 reads CASSLGRSRYGYGYTF. CDR3 in DNA: TGTGCCAGCAGCTTAGGACGGAGTCGATATGGATATGGCTACACCTTC.